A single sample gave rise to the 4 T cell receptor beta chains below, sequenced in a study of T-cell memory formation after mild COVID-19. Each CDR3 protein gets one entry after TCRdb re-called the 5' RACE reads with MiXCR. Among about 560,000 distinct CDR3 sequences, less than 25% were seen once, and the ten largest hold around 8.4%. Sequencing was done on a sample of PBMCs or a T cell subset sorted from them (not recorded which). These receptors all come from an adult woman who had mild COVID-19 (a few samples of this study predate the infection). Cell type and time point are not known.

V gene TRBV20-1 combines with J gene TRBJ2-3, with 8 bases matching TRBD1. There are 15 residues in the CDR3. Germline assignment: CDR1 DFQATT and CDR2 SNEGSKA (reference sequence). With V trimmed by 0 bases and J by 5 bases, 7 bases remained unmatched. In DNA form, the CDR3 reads TGCAGTGCTAGAGATGGGGACAGGAGTCGAGATACGCAGTATTTT. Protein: CSARDGDRSRDTQYF.

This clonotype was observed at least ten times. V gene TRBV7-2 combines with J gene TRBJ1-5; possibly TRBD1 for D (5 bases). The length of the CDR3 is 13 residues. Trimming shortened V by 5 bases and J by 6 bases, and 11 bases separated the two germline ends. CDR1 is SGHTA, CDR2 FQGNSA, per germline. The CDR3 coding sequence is TGTGCCAGCAGCCCGGGGCGCGTTCAGCCCCAGCATTTT. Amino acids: CASSPGRVQPQHF.

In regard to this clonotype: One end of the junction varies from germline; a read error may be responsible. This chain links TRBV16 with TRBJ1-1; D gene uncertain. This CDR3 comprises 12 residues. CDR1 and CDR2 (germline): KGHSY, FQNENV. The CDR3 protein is CASSPYSTKAFF. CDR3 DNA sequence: TGTGCCAGCAGCCCATATTCCACTAAAGCTTTCTTT.

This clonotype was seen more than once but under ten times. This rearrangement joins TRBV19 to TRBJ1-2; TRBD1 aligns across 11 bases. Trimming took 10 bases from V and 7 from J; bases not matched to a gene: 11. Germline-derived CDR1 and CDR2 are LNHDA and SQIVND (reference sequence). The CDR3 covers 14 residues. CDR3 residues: CATVPPGQGGGYTF. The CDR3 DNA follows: TGTGCCACCGTTCCACCGGGACAGGGGGGTGGCTACACCTTC.